This T cell receptor beta chain was captured by sequencing in a study of T cell responses to AZD1222 COVID-19 vaccine. Germline V gene lookup returns CDR1 MNHEY and CDR2 SVGAGI. CDR3 size: 15 residues. J was trimmed by 1 base and V by 5 bases; bases with no gene match: 7. Using immunoSEQ multiplex PCR, the repertoire was profiled, and TCRdb retains in-frame clones only, with some absent. The sample lists 120,000 to 150,000 clones; 80% to 90% were seen once. The sample consisted of peripheral blood, taken on day 0 of AZD1222 vaccination. The rearrangement joins TRBV6-5 to TRBJ2-7; 8 bases fit TRBD1. The origin of this receptor is an adult in good health. For the CDR3, the DNA is TGTGCCAGCAGTAGAGGGACAGGTGGATCCTACGAGCAGTACTTC. This codes for CASSRGTGGSYEQYF.